This is a list of T cell receptor beta chains from one sample in a study of blood T cell repertoires in COVID-19. Only in-frame clones appear in the TCRdb table, and some are missing; sequencing was by immunoSEQ multiplex PCR. The repertoire holds over 300,000 clones, with 80% to 90% as singletons. Source material: PBMCs or T cells enriched from blood (not recorded which). All receptors come from a man aged 30-40 years who had recovered from COVID-19. Each CDR3 is given with its conserved first and last residue.

j_call	v_call	cdr3_aa
TRBJ1-2	TRBV24-1	CAAWDGNRDPARGGYTF
TRBJ2-7	TRBV25-1	CASSEPGYEQYF
TRBJ2-2	TRBV3-1/TRBV3-2	CASSQVVRATGELFF
TRBJ1-2	TRBV12-3/TRBV12-4	CASSFSGNGYTF
TRBJ1-4	TRBV3-1/TRBV3-2	CASSPRTGGREKLFF
TRBJ1-2	TRBV7-8	CASSPAGRDNYGYTF
TRBJ2-5	TRBV3-1/TRBV3-2	CASSQGVNGVQETQYF
TRBJ1-1	TRBV27	CASSLSGQNTEAFF
TRBJ1-1	TRBV6-5	CASSSRGANTEAFF
TRBJ2-3	TRBV6-2/TRBV6-3	CASSWPGTSGAKPSTDTQYF
TRBJ1-1	TRBV5-1	CASSLAGTGGTEAFF
TRBJ2-2	TRBV11-3	CASSLGQNTGELFF
TRBJ1-2	TRBV6-1	CASSEYVSDGYTF
TRBJ1-1	TRBV6-2/TRBV6-3	CASSYFSGLWNTEAFF
TRBJ2-3	TRBV7-9	CASSPHTDTQYF
TRBJ2-3	TRBV5-1	CASTSSTDTQYF
TRBJ1-6	TRBV6-5	CASSTGNGNSPLHF
TRBJ1-1	TRBV6-5	CASSYLKRGGTEAFF
TRBJ2-3	TRBV5-1	CASSLSSGGYTDTQYF
TRBJ2-2	TRBV9	CASSRGVSGANTGELFF
TRBJ1-2	TRBV19	CASSRGTGNGYTF
TRBJ1-2	TRBV6-6	CAAGVLGYTF
TRBJ1-5	TRBV12-3/TRBV12-4	CASSLRVGQPQHF
TRBJ2-7	TRBV4-1	CASSQDHRGLYEQYF
TRBJ2-2	TRBV10-3	CAISELADMWTGELFF
TRBJ1-2	TRBV6-5	CASSYSNSGYGYTF
TRBJ2-7	TRBV30	CAWSGTGALVYEQYF
TRBJ2-1	TRBV30	CAWSVGLAGADEQFF
TRBJ1-5	TRBV15	CATSRDLGVSNQPQHF
TRBJ2-7	TRBV7-2	CASSFDRGTYEQYF
TRBJ1-1	TRBV6-2/TRBV6-3	CASSYQRGQEAFF
TRBJ1-4	TRBV9	CASSLAGTGDEKLFF
TRBJ1-1	TRBV7-3	CASSFTPDGEWMNTEAFF
TRBJ1-6	TRBV20-1	CSAIETVGGNSPLHF
TRBJ1-1	TRBV3-1/TRBV3-2	CASSQVPGHNTEAFF
TRBJ1-1	TRBV5-1	CASSSRTDKVSEAFF
TRBJ2-3	TRBV11-3	CASSLGTGGEDTQYF
TRBJ1-5	TRBV25-1	CASSPDRINQPQHF
TRBJ2-7	TRBV5-4	CASSPGQIYEQYF
TRBJ2-7	TRBV29-1	CSVEGTEDKTYEQYF
TRBJ1-6	TRBV9	CASSVVPEKNSPLHF
TRBJ1-1	TRBV11-1	CASTTLGANTEAFF
TRBJ1-4	TRBV30	CAWSTGFNEKLFF
TRBJ1-6	TRBV3-1/TRBV3-2	CASSPPQGSYNSPLHF
TRBJ2-1	TRBV29-1	CSATTVLSYNEQFF
TRBJ1-2	TRBV6-4	CASSTVDRGHDYTF
TRBJ1-2	TRBV19	CASSMGQGYGYTF
TRBJ1-5	TRBV18	CASSPGGASNQPQHF
TRBJ1-3	TRBV7-3	CASSSTGLGTGNTIYF
TRBJ1-4	TRBV6-2/TRBV6-3	CASSYIGTGNEKLFF